These 6 T cell receptor beta chains originate from one sample sequenced in a study of blood T cell repertoires in COVID-19. Assay used: immunoSEQ multiplex PCR; TCRdb lists only in-frame clones, some missing. The sample includes some 130,000 clones, about 88% of them seen just once. Sequences were obtained from peripheral blood. The source of these receptors is a woman of 80 years or more with acute or convalescent COVID-19.

V and J are TRBV10-3 and TRBJ2-7; 7 nucleotides agree with TRBD1. V trimming: 4 bases; J trimming: 2 bases; junction bases outside the gene matches: 5. The CDR3 consists of 14 residues. Germline V CDR1 and CDR2: ENHRY, SYGVKD. This CDR3 is CAISATGRPYEQYF. In DNA, the CDR3 is TGTGCCATCAGTGCGACAGGGCGCCCCTACGAGCAGTACTTC.

The rearrangement uses TRBV19 and TRBJ2-3, with D possibly TRBD1 on 7 matching bases. Germline CDR1 reads LNHDA; CDR2 reads SQIVND (reference sequence). V was pared by 0 bases and J by 2 bases, with 21 bases between. The CDR3 consists of 19 residues. CDR3 DNA: TGTGCCAGTAGTATAGATCCTTCGGGGGACAGTGCCTACACAGATACGCAGTATTTT. It is translated as CASSIDPSGDSAYTDTQYF. The complete variable domain, with remaining parts taken from reference TRBV19 and TRBJ2-3, reads DGGITQSPKYLFRKEGQNVTLSCEQNLNHDAMYWYRQDPGQGLRLIYYSQIVNDFQKGDIAEGYSVSREKKESFPLTVTSAQKNPTAFYLCASSIDPSGDSAYTDTQYFGPGTRLTVL.

This clone has ten or more counts. The rearrangement joins TRBV19 to TRBJ1-3; no clear D gene. Germline lookup yields CDR1 LNHDA and CDR2 SQIVND (reference sequence). The CDR3 covers 14 residues. Deletions cut 3 bases from V and 6 bases from J, with 12 bases between. CDR3 loop: CASSIPGLKNTIYF. The CDR3 nucleotides are TGTGCCAGTAGTATCCCGGGGTTGAAAAACACCATATATTTT.

This chain connects TRBV7-2 to TRBJ2-3; TRBD2 matches at 12 bases. CDR1 is SGHTA, CDR2 FQGNSA, per germline. V shed 8 bases, J shed 5 bases, and the junction held 8 bases outside the gene matches. The CDR3 totals 15 residues. CDR3 DNA sequence: TGTGCCAGCGGAACTAGCGGGGGGCGGGAAGATACGCAGTATTTT. It codes for CASGTSGGREDTQYF. Combining the CDR3 with reference TRBV7-2 and TRBJ2-3 gives the whole variable domain GAGVSQSPSNKVTEKGKDVELRCDPISGHTALYWYRQSLGQGLEFLIYFQGNSAPDKSGLPSDRFSAERTGGSVSTLTIQRTQQEDSAVYLCASGTSGGREDTQYFGPGTRLTVL.

CDR3: CASSYVRGGYEQYF. CDR3 nucleotide sequence: TGTGCCAGCAGTTACGTCAGGGGCGGCTACGAGCAGTACTTC. The chain recombines TRBV6-5 with TRBJ2-7; the D gene is possibly TRBD1 (6 bases). Germline V gene lookup returns CDR1 MNHEY and CDR2 SVGAGI. V was cut by 2 bases and J by 3 bases, with 11 bases left in between. The CDR3 loop spans 14 amino acids.

The genes are TRBV9 and TRBJ2-2, with a possible D match to TRBD1 (6 bases). The germline V and J ends were trimmed by 6 bases and 3 bases, with 12 bases remaining between them. Germline V gives CDR1 SGDLS, CDR2 YYNGEE. The CDR3 totals 14 residues. The CDR3 region has the DNA TGTGCCAGCACCTGGGACACCGACACCGGGGAGCTGTTTTTT. Translating it yields CASTWDTDTGELFF.